The present T cell receptor beta chain was sequenced within a study of high-grade serous ovarian cancer treatment subgroups. General observations from the study: Higher neoantigen levels went with greater TCR clonal relatedness.

In germline, CDR1 is SGHDT, CDR2 YYEEEE. The V gene end was trimmed by 4 bases and the J gene end by 5 bases; junction bases not matched to a gene: 16. This CDR3 spans 17 amino acids. Produced via immunoSEQ multiplex PCR; TCRdb's table is partial and in-frame only. The sample carries over 800 clones, over 65% recorded once. Tumor tissue was taken before any definitive surgery or chemotherapy was given. This clone has a handful of counts. The antigen is unknown. The specimen sequenced was tumor tissue. This chain uses TRBV5-6 with TRBJ1-2, with 8 bases fitting TRBD1. The sequence came from a human donor with high-grade serous ovarian cancer. The CDR3 bases are TGTGCCAGCAGCCATAAAACAAATCCAGGGGGCCGGTATGGCTACACCTTC. Its protein product is CASSHKTNPGGRYGYTF. Full variable domain (outside the CDR3, taken from reference TRBV5-6 and TRBJ1-2): DAGVTQSPTHLIKTRGQQVTLRCSPKSGHDTVSWYQQALGQGPQFIFQYYEEEERQRGNFPDRFSGHQFPNYSSELNVNALLLGDSALYLCASSHKTNPGGRYGYTFGSGTRLTVV.